Listed below are T cell receptor beta chains from one sample, sequenced in a study of blood T cell repertoires in COVID-19. Generated by immunoSEQ multiplex PCR, the TCRdb table keeps only in-frame clones and is missing some. The sample has around 190,000 clones, roughly nine tenths seen once. Sequenced sample: peripheral blood. These receptors were obtained from a man aged 18 to 29 who had recovered from COVID-19. The CDR3 runs from the conserved cysteine through the conserved F or W. The D gene is left open where the match is weak. Clone size is given for some rows only: seen once, a few or many times, or a class if the clone is expanded.

CDR3nt: TGTGCCGGAGCCGGGACTCAAGAGACCCAGTACTTC
CDR3aa: CAGAGTQETQYF
abundance: .
d_gene: .
j_gene: TRBJ2-5
v_gene: TRBV2

CDR3nt: TGTGCCAGCAGCTTCGACAGGGAACTCTCCTACGAGCAGTACTTC
CDR3aa: CASSFDRELSYEQYF
abundance: .
d_gene: TRBD1
j_gene: TRBJ2-7
v_gene: TRBV7-9

CDR3nt: TGTGCCAGCAACCATGGACAGGATGAAGGCTCTGGGGCCAACGTCCTGACTTTC
CDR3aa: CASNHGQDEGSGANVLTF
abundance: .
d_gene: TRBD1
j_gene: TRBJ2-6
v_gene: TRBV28

CDR3nt: TGTGCCAGCAGTCTTTGGACAGGGGAGAATGAGCAGTTCTTC
CDR3aa: CASSLWTGENEQFF
abundance: .
d_gene: TRBD1
j_gene: TRBJ2-1
v_gene: TRBV6-2/TRBV6-3

CDR3nt: TGTGCCAGTAGTATAGGCCGGGACAGGGGATACGAGCAGTACTTC
CDR3aa: CASSIGRDRGYEQYF
abundance: .
d_gene: TRBD1
j_gene: TRBJ2-7
v_gene: TRBV19

CDR3nt: TGCGCCAGCAGCCAGGCCCCGTGGACTAGCGGGATTAATGAGCAGTTCTTC
CDR3aa: CASSQAPWTSGINEQFF
abundance: .
d_gene: TRBD2
j_gene: TRBJ2-1
v_gene: TRBV4-3

CDR3nt: TGTGCCAGCAGCCCCCGACAGGGGATGGACACTGAAGCTTTCTTT
CDR3aa: CASSPRQGMDTEAFF
abundance: .
d_gene: TRBD1
j_gene: TRBJ1-1
v_gene: TRBV7-2

CDR3nt: TGTGCCAGCAGTTTGGCGGGAGGCAATCAGCCCCAGCATTTT
CDR3aa: CASSLAGGNQPQHF
abundance: .
d_gene: .
j_gene: TRBJ1-5
v_gene: TRBV28

CDR3nt: TGTGCCAGTACTTCAGGGGGTAATGAGCAGTTCTTC
CDR3aa: CASTSGGNEQFF
abundance: .
d_gene: TRBD1
j_gene: TRBJ2-1
v_gene: TRBV19

CDR3nt: TGCGCCAGCAGCTTGGGAGGGTCCGATAACTATGGCTACACCTTC
CDR3aa: CASSLGGSDNYGYTF
abundance: once
d_gene: .
j_gene: TRBJ1-2
v_gene: TRBV5-1

CDR3nt: TGCGCCAGCCGTTTTTATTTAGGAGGGCGGTCGAACACTGAAGCTTTCTTT
CDR3aa: CASRFYLGGRSNTEAFF
abundance: .
d_gene: .
j_gene: TRBJ1-1
v_gene: TRBV5-1

CDR3nt: TGTGCCAGCAGTCCCCACCGGGGTGGTACTGAAGCTTTCTTT
CDR3aa: CASSPHRGGTEAFF
abundance: .
d_gene: .
j_gene: TRBJ1-1
v_gene: TRBV28

CDR3nt: TGTGCCAGCAGCCTCCAAGAGACCCAGTACTTC
CDR3aa: CASSLQETQYF
abundance: .
d_gene: .
j_gene: TRBJ2-5
v_gene: TRBV25-1

CDR3nt: TGTGCCAGCAGTGAAGGGAGGGAGATAGATGAGCAGTTCTTC
CDR3aa: CASSEGREIDEQFF
abundance: .
d_gene: TRBD2
j_gene: TRBJ2-1
v_gene: TRBV6-4

CDR3nt: TGTGCCAGCAGTTATACTCCGGGACAACGGGACACTGAAGCTTTCTTT
CDR3aa: CASSYTPGQRDTEAFF
abundance: .
d_gene: .
j_gene: TRBJ1-1
v_gene: TRBV11-2

CDR3nt: TGTGCCAGCAGCCTAGGACTAGCGAGGACCTACGAGCAGTACTTC
CDR3aa: CASSLGLARTYEQYF
abundance: .
d_gene: TRBD2
j_gene: TRBJ2-7
v_gene: TRBV3-1/TRBV3-2

CDR3nt: TGTGCCACCCTGCCCGGGACTAGCGGCACAGATACGCAGTATTTT
CDR3aa: CATLPGTSGTDTQYF
abundance: .
d_gene: TRBD2
j_gene: TRBJ2-3
v_gene: TRBV19

CDR3nt: TGTGCCAGCAGCTTACTCGGCGGGACAGCCCTCATTGGGGAGCAGTTCTTC
CDR3aa: CASSLLGGTALIGEQFF
abundance: once
d_gene: .
j_gene: TRBJ2-1
v_gene: TRBV5-5

CDR3nt: TGTGCCAGCAGTTCCCGTGAGGTTGGAGGTCTTACAAACACTGAAGCTTTCTTT
CDR3aa: CASSSREVGGLTNTEAFF
abundance: .
d_gene: .
j_gene: TRBJ1-1
v_gene: TRBV6-2/TRBV6-3

CDR3nt: TGTGCCAGCAGCCGGGACAGAAACTATGGCTACACCTTC
CDR3aa: CASSRDRNYGYTF
abundance: .
d_gene: TRBD1
j_gene: TRBJ1-2
v_gene: TRBV6-2/TRBV6-3

CDR3nt: TGTGCCAGCAGTTTAACAGGCTACAATGAGCAGTTCTTC
CDR3aa: CASSLTGYNEQFF
abundance: .
d_gene: .
j_gene: TRBJ2-1
v_gene: TRBV6-6

CDR3nt: TGTGCCAGCAGCTTACTGGGGGCCAGGAACACCGGGGAGCTGTTTTTT
CDR3aa: CASSLLGARNTGELFF
abundance: .
d_gene: .
j_gene: TRBJ2-2
v_gene: TRBV7-2

CDR3nt: TGCGCCAGCAGCTTGTCGGGGTCACCCCTCCACTTT
CDR3aa: CASSLSGSPLHF
abundance: .
d_gene: .
j_gene: TRBJ1-6
v_gene: TRBV5-1

CDR3nt: TGTGCCATCAGTGACCCTTGGGTTAGCGGGAGAGTTGAGACCCAGTACTTC
CDR3aa: CAISDPWVSGRVETQYF
abundance: .
d_gene: TRBD2
j_gene: TRBJ2-5
v_gene: TRBV10-3

CDR3nt: TGTGCCAGCAGCCCCCTCGCGGGCGCTAGCTCCTACGAGCAGTACTTC
CDR3aa: CASSPLAGASSYEQYF
abundance: .
d_gene: .
j_gene: TRBJ2-7
v_gene: TRBV7-8

CDR3nt: TGTGCCAGCAGCTTCCCTATGGGGAGGCTAGCGGGAGTTGGAGAGCAGTACTTC
CDR3aa: CASSFPMGRLAGVGEQYF
abundance: once
d_gene: TRBD2
j_gene: TRBJ2-7
v_gene: TRBV7-9

CDR3nt: TGTGCCAGCAGTCCCCTCACAGGGACCATGAACACTGAAGCTTTCTTT
CDR3aa: CASSPLTGTMNTEAFF
abundance: .
d_gene: .
j_gene: TRBJ1-1
v_gene: TRBV25-1

CDR3nt: TGTGCCAGCAGATACGACAGGAAGAGGACTGAAGCTTTCTTT
CDR3aa: CASRYDRKRTEAFF
abundance: .
d_gene: .
j_gene: TRBJ1-1
v_gene: TRBV6-5

CDR3nt: TGCGCCAGCAGCCAAGATGGGACAGTGTATGGCTACACCTTC
CDR3aa: CASSQDGTVYGYTF
abundance: few
d_gene: TRBD1
j_gene: TRBJ1-2
v_gene: TRBV4-3

CDR3nt: TGTGCCAGCAGCTACACTAGAGTTGAGCAGTTCTTC
CDR3aa: CASSYTRVEQFF
abundance: .
d_gene: .
j_gene: TRBJ2-1
v_gene: TRBV12-3/TRBV12-4

CDR3nt: TGTGCCAGCAGTTTATCGGGACAGGGTATCTACGAGCAGTACTTC
CDR3aa: CASSLSGQGIYEQYF
abundance: .
d_gene: TRBD1
j_gene: TRBJ2-7
v_gene: TRBV28

CDR3nt: TGTGCCAGCAGCAAACAAGTGGGGACAGCCGCCTACGAGCAGTACTTC
CDR3aa: CASSKQVGTAAYEQYF
abundance: .
d_gene: TRBD1
j_gene: TRBJ2-7
v_gene: TRBV14

CDR3nt: TGTGCCAGCAAGGGGGCAAGCAATCAGCCCCAGCATTTT
CDR3aa: CASKGASNQPQHF
abundance: few
d_gene: TRBD1
j_gene: TRBJ1-5
v_gene: TRBV6-5

CDR3nt: TGTGCCAGTAGTATAGTCCGACAGGGGAATCAGCCCCAGCATTTT
CDR3aa: CASSIVRQGNQPQHF
abundance: .
d_gene: TRBD1
j_gene: TRBJ1-5
v_gene: TRBV19

CDR3nt: TGTGCCAGCAGTGGACAGGGGTACAATGAGCAGTTCTTC
CDR3aa: CASSGQGYNEQFF
abundance: .
d_gene: TRBD1
j_gene: TRBJ2-1
v_gene: TRBV12-3/TRBV12-4

CDR3nt: TGTGCCATCAGACAGAGTGGAAACACCATATATTTT
CDR3aa: CAIRQSGNTIYF
abundance: .
d_gene: .
j_gene: TRBJ1-3
v_gene: TRBV10-3

CDR3nt: TGTGCCAGCGCAAATTTCGGACAGGGGCTAAATGAGCAGTTCTTC
CDR3aa: CASANFGQGLNEQFF
abundance: .
d_gene: TRBD1
j_gene: TRBJ2-1
v_gene: TRBV2

CDR3nt: TGTGCCAGCAGCATAGGACAGGGGGATACCACAGATACGCAGTATTTT
CDR3aa: CASSIGQGDTTDTQYF
abundance: .
d_gene: TRBD1
j_gene: TRBJ2-3
v_gene: TRBV2

CDR3nt: TGCGCCAGCAGCCTTAGCGGAAACTCCTACAATGAGCAGTTCTTC
CDR3aa: CASSLSGNSYNEQFF
abundance: .
d_gene: .
j_gene: TRBJ2-1
v_gene: TRBV4-3

CDR3nt: TGTGCCAGCAGTTTCCAGGGGGCGACTGAGCAGTTCTTC
CDR3aa: CASSFQGATEQFF
abundance: .
d_gene: TRBD1
j_gene: TRBJ2-1
v_gene: TRBV6-2/TRBV6-3

CDR3nt: TGTGCCAGCAGCGTTCAAGCGGGAGGGGGAGAGACCCAGTACTTC
CDR3aa: CASSVQAGGGETQYF
abundance: .
d_gene: TRBD2
j_gene: TRBJ2-5
v_gene: TRBV9

CDR3nt: TGTGCCACCAGTGGAACAGGGGCGGACGGGGAGCTGTTTTTT
CDR3aa: CATSGTGADGELFF
abundance: .
d_gene: TRBD1
j_gene: TRBJ2-2
v_gene: TRBV24-1

CDR3nt: TGTGCCAGCAGCATAGGCCTAGAGAGGCAGGAGACCCAGTACTTC
CDR3aa: CASSIGLERQETQYF
abundance: .
d_gene: .
j_gene: TRBJ2-5
v_gene: TRBV6-5

CDR3nt: TGTGCCAGCAGCCAAGCCCAGGACAGGATCTACGAGCAGTACTTC
CDR3aa: CASSQAQDRIYEQYF
abundance: .
d_gene: TRBD1
j_gene: TRBJ2-7
v_gene: TRBV3-1/TRBV3-2

CDR3nt: TGTGCCAGCAGCCCGGCAGGGGACCGCAATCAGCCCCAGCATTTT
CDR3aa: CASSPAGDRNQPQHF
abundance: .
d_gene: .
j_gene: TRBJ1-5
v_gene: TRBV7-9

CDR3nt: TGTGCCTGGAGTGTAGTCTCGAGGAATGAGCAGTTCTTC
CDR3aa: CAWSVVSRNEQFF
abundance: .
d_gene: .
j_gene: TRBJ2-1
v_gene: TRBV30

CDR3nt: TGTGCCTGGAGTGTACGGGGCGAGCAGTACTTC
CDR3aa: CAWSVRGEQYF
abundance: .
d_gene: .
j_gene: TRBJ2-7
v_gene: TRBV30

CDR3nt: TGTGCCAGTAGTGGAGGGACAGCGAACACCGGGGAGCTGTTTTTT
CDR3aa: CASSGGTANTGELFF
abundance: .
d_gene: .
j_gene: TRBJ2-2
v_gene: TRBV19

CDR3nt: TGTGCCAGTAGTCCCCGGGAAGGGATAGGCTACACCTTC
CDR3aa: CASSPREGIGYTF
abundance: .
d_gene: .
j_gene: TRBJ1-2
v_gene: TRBV19

CDR3nt: TGTGCCAGCACCCCTTCCCCGGACAGAGGACAAGAGACCCAGTACTTC
CDR3aa: CASTPSPDRGQETQYF
abundance: .
d_gene: .
j_gene: TRBJ2-5
v_gene: TRBV7-9

CDR3nt: TGTGCCAGCAAAATAAATCCTAGCGGGAGGGCCGATGGGCGCCGTTGTCTCTTC
CDR3aa: CASKINPSGRADGRRCLF
abundance: .
d_gene: TRBD2
j_gene: TRBJ2-1
v_gene: TRBV2

CDR3nt: TGTGCCAGCACCACCGGACAGGTTCAAGAAGCTTTCTTT
CDR3aa: CASTTGQVQEAFF
abundance: .
d_gene: TRBD1
j_gene: TRBJ1-1
v_gene: TRBV12-3/TRBV12-4